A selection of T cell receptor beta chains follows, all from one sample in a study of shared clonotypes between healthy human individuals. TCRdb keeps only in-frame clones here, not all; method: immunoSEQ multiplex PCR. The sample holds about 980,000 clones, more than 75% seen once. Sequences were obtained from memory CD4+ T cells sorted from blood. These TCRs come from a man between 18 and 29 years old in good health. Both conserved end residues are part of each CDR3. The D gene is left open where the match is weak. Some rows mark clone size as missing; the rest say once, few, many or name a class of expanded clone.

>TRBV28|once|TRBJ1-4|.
TGTGCCAGCAGCCGGGTGGATAATGAAAAACTGTTTTTT
CASSRVDNEKLFF
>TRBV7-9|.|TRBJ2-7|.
TGTGCCAGCAGCTTAGTAATCGGGTACGAGCAGTACTTC
CASSLVIGYEQYF
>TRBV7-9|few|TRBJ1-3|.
TGTGCCAGCAGCTTAATCGGGGGAGCTGGAAACACCATATATTTT
CASSLIGGAGNTIYF
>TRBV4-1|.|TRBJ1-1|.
TGCGCCAGCAGCCTCTCCATCGGGTTTCGCGGCCCTGAAGCTTTCTTT
CASSLSIGFRGPEAFF
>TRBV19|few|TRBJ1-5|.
TGTGCCAGTAGTAACGGGGTGACGGGCAATCAGCCCCAGCATTTT
CASSNGVTGNQPQHF
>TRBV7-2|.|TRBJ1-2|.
TGTGCCAGCAGCTTCGGGAATTACTATGGCTACACCTTC
CASSFGNYYGYTF
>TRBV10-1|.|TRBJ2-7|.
TGCGCCAGCAGCCCCCCTAGCCCCTCTTTCCACGAGCAGTACTTC
CASSPPSPSFHEQYF
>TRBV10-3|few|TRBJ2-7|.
TGTGCCATCAGTAGCAGCTACGAGCAGTACTTC
CAISSSYEQYF
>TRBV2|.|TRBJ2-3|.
TGTGCCAGCAGTGCCCAGACTAGCACAGATACGCAGTATTTT
CASSAQTSTDTQYF
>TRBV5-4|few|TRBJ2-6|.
TGTGCCAGCAGCCAGTCCCAATTCTCTGGGGCCAACGTCCTGACTTTC
CASSQSQFSGANVLTF
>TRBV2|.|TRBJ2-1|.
TGTGCCAGCAGTGACAGGGTTGGTGGCAATGAGCAGTTCTTC
CASSDRVGGNEQFF
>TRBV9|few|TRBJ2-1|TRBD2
TGTGCCAGCAGCACCTCGGGAGGAGCCTACAATGAGCAGTTCTTC
CASSTSGGAYNEQFF
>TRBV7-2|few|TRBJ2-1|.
TGTGCCAGCAGCTCGCGGGTGGGCGCGGTTGAGCAGTTCTTC
CASSSRVGAVEQFF
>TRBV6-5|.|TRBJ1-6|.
TGTGCCAGCAGGAACGGGGTTAGCAATTCACCCCTCCACTTT
CASRNGVSNSPLHF
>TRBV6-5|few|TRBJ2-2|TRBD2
TGTGCCAGCAGTTACGGACTAGCGGTCCGGGAGCTGTTTTTT
CASSYGLAVRELFF
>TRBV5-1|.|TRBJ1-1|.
TGCGCCAGCAGCTTGGAGGGCCTGAACACTGAAGCTTTCTTT
CASSLEGLNTEAFF
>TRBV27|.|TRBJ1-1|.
TGTGCCAGCAGTTCACCCCGACGGGGTGAAGCTTTCTTT
CASSSPRRGEAFF
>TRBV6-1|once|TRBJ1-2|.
TGTGCCAGCAGTGGAACCCCCGGGACAAAAAGCGCCTATGGCTACACCTTC
CASSGTPGTKSAYGYTF
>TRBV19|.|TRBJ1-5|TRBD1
TGTGCCAGTAGTGGGGGGACAGTACAAAATCAGCCCCAGCATTTT
CASSGGTVQNQPQHF
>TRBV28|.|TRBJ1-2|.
TGTGCCAGCAGTTTATTAAGCGTGGGGAGCTATGGCTACACCTTC
CASSLLSVGSYGYTF
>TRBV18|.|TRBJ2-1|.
TGTGCCAGCTCAAAGACAGACAATGAGCAGTTCTTC
CASSKTDNEQFF
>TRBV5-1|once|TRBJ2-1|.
TGCGCCAGCAGCCCAGGGGTCTTCACCTACAATGAGCAGTTCTTC
CASSPGVFTYNEQFF
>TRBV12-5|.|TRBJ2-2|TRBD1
TGTGCTAGTGGCTTAGGGGACAGGGGGCCGGGCGGGGAGCTGTTTTTT
CASGLGDRGPGGELFF
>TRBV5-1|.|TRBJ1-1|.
TGCGCCAGCAGATTCGGGGGCATGAACACTGAAGCTTTCTTT
CASRFGGMNTEAFF
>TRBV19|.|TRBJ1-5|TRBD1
TGTGCCACTAACTACGGGACAGGCTATAGCAATCAGCCCCAGCATTTT
CATNYGTGYSNQPQHF
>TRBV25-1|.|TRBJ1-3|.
TGTGCCAGCAGTGAACCATTCTCTGGAAACACCATATATTTT
CASSEPFSGNTIYF
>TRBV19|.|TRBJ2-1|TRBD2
TGTGCCAGTAGTATATCGGGAGGGCCTAATGGTGAGCAGTTCTTC
CASSISGGPNGEQFF
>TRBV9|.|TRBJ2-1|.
TGTGCCAGCAGCGTACGCGGGCAGGAAATACCCAATGAGCAGTTCTTC
CASSVRGQEIPNEQFF
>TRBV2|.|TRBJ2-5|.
TGTGCCAGCAGTGAACAGGAGACCCAGTACTTC
CASSEQETQYF
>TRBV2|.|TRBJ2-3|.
TGTGCCAGCAGCGTGAGACCTACAGATACGCAGTATTTT
CASSVRPTDTQYF
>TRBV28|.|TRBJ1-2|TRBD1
TGTGCCAGCAGTTTAGGGGCAGGGGGTTTCCTATCCGCTGGCTACACCTTC
CASSLGAGGFLSAGYTF
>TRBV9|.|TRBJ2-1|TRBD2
TGTGCCAGCAGCGCACGGACTAGCGGGACCTGGGGGACATCCTACAATGAGCAGTTCTTC
CASSARTSGTWGTSYNEQFF
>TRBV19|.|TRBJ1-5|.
TGTGCCAGTCGTAGTGACAATCAGCCCCAGCATTTT
CASRSDNQPQHF
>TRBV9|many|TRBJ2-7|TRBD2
TGTGCCAGCAGCCCCCATGTGACTAGCAGCCGGGAAGAGCAGTACTTC
CASSPHVTSSREEQYF
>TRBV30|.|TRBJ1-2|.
TGTGCCTGGAGGGGGACCCCCTCTCGGGGGGGCGGTGGCTATGGCTACACCTTC
CAWRGTPSRGGGGYGYTF
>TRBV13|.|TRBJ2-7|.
TGTGCCAGCAGCCACGGACTGACAGACTACGAGCAGTACTTC
CASSHGLTDYEQYF
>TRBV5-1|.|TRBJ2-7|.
TGCGCCAGCAGCTCGTCGACCTCGTCCTACGAGCAGTACTTC
CASSSSTSSYEQYF